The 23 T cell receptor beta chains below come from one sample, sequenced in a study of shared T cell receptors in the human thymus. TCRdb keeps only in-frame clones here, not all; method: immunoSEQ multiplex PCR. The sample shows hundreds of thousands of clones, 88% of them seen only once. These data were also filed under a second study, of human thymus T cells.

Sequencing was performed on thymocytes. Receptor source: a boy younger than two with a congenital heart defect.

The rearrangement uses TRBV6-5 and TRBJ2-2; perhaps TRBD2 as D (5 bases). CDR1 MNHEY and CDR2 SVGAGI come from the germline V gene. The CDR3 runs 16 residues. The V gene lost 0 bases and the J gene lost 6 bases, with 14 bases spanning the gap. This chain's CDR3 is CASSYSRGLLAGELFF. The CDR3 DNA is TGTGCCAGCAGTTACTCGAGAGGGCTACTCGCCGGGGAGCTGTTTTTT.

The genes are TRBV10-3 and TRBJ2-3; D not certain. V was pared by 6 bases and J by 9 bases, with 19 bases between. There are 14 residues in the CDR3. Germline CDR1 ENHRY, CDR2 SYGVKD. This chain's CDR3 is CAISLPGRVGTQYF. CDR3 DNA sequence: TGTGCCATCAGCCTACCTGGGCGCGTTGGGACGCAGTATTTT.

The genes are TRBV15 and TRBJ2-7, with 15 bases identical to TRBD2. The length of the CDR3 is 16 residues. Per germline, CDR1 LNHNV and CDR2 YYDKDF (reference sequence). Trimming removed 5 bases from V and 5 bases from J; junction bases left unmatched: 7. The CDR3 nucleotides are TGTGCCACCAGCGATGGGACTAGCGGGAGGTTCCACGAGCAGTACTTC. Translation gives CATSDGTSGRFHEQYF.

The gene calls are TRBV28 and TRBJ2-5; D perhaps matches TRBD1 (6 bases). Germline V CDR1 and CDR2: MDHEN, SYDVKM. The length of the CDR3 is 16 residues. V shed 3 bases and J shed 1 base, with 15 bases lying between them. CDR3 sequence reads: CASSFAGQTPQETQYF. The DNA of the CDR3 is TGTGCCAGCAGTTTCGCTGGACAGACCCCCCAAGAGACCCAGTACTTC.

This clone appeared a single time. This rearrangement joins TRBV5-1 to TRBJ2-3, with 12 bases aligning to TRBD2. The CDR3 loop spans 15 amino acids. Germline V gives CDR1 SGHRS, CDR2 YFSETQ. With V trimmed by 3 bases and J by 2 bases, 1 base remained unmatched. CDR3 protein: CASSSSGRVTDTQYF. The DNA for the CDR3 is TGCGCCAGCAGCTCTAGCGGGAGGGTCACAGATACGCAGTATTTT.

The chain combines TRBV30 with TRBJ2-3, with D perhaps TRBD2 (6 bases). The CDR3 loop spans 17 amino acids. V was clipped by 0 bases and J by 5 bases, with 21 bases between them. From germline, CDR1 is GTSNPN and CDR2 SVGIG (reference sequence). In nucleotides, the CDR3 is TGTGCCTGGAGTGTATTTGTTCGGAGGGCCGGGGTAGATACGCAGTATTTT. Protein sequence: CAWSVFVRRAGVDTQYF.

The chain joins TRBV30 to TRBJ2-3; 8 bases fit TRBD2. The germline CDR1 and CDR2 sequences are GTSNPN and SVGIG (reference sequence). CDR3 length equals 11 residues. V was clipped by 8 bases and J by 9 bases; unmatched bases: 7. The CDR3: CAATGTRTQYF. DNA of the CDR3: TGTGCCGCCACGGGGACTAGGACGCAGTATTTT.

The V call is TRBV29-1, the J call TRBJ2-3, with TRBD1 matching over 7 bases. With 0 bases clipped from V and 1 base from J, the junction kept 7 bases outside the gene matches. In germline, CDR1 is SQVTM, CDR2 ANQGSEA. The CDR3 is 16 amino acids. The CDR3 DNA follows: TGCAGCGTTGAAGACCCACCGGGACAGCGCACAGATACGCAGTATTTT. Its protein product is CSVEDPPGQRTDTQYF.

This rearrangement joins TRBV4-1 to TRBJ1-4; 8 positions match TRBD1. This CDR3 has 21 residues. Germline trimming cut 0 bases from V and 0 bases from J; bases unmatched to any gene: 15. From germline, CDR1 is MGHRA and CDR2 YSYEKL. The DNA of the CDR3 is TGCGCCAGCAGCCAAGATAGTGGGATTCAGGGGGCTTATGCAACTAATGAAAAACTGTTTTTT. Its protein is CASSQDSGIQGAYATNEKLFF.

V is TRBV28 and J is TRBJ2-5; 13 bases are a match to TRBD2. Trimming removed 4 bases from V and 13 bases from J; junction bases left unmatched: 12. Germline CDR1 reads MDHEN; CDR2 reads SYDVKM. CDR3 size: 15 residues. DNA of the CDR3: TGTGCCAGCAGTTCATCCGGGACTAGCGGGGCACCCGTGTACTTC. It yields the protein CASSSSGTSGAPVYF.

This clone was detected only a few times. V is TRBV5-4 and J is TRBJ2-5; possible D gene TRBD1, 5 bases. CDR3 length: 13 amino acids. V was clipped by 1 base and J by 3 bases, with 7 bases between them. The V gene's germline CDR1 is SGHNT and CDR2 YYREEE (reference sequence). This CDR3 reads CASSLRGKETQYF. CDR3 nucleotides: TGTGCCAGCAGCTTGAGGGGTAAAGAGACCCAGTACTTC.

Here the CDR3 reads CASSGTDRAGNYGYTF. CDR3 in DNA: TGCGCCAGCAGCGGTACTGACAGGGCAGGGAACTATGGCTACACCTTC. V gene TRBV5-1 combines with J gene TRBJ1-2, with TRBD1 matching 7 bases. This CDR3 contains 16 residues. Looked up from germline, CDR1 is SGHRS and CDR2 is YFSETQ. V was clipped by 4 bases and J by 2 bases; unmatched bases: 11.

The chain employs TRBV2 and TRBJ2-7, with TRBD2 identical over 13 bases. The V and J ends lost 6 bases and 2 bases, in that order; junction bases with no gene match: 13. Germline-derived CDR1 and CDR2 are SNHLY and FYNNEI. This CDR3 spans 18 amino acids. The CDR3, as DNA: TGTGCCAGCAGGTCCGAGTGGACTAGCGGGAGTAAACCCTACGAGCAGTACTTC. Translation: CASRSEWTSGSKPYEQYF. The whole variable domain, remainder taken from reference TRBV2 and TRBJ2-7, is EPEVTQTPSHQVTQMGQEVILRCVPISNHLYFYWYRQILGQKVEFLVSFYNNEISEKSEIFDDQFSVERPDGSNFTLKIRSTKLEDSAMYFCASRSEWTSGSKPYEQYFGPGTRLTVT.

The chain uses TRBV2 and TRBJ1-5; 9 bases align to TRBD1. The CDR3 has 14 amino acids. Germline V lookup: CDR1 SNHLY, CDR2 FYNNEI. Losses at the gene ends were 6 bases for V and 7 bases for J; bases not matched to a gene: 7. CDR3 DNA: TGTGCCAGCAGGGACAGGGGCCATTGGCAGCCCCAGCATTTT. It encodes CASRDRGHWQPQHF.

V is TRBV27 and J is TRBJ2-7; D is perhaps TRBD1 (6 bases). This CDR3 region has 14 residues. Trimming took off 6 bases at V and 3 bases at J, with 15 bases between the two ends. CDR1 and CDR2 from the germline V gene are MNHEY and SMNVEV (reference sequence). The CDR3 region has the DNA TGTGCCAGCAGCCGGGACATCCTTCTCTACGAGCAGTACTTC. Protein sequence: CASSRDILLYEQYF.

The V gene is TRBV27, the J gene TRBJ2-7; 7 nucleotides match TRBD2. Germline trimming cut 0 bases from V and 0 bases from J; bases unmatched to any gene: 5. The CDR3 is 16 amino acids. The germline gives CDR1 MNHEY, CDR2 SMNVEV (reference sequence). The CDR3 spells CASSLSGRESSYEQYF. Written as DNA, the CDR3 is TGTGCCAGCAGTTTATCGGGGAGGGAGAGCTCCTACGAGCAGTACTTC.

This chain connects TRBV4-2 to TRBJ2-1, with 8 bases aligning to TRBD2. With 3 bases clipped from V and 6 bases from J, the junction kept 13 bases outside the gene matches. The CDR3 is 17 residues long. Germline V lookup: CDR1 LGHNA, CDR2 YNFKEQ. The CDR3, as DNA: TGTGCCAGCAGCCAGACTCCGAGCGGGAGTAGGCTCAATGAGCAGTTCTTC. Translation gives CASSQTPSGSRLNEQFF.

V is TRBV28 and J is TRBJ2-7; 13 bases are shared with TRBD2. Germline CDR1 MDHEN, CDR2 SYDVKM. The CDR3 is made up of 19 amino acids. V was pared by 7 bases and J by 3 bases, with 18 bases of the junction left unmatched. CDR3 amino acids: CASTPPESGLAGTDYEQYF. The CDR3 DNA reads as TGTGCCAGCACCCCGCCTGAGTCGGGACTAGCGGGGACAGACTACGAGCAGTACTTC.

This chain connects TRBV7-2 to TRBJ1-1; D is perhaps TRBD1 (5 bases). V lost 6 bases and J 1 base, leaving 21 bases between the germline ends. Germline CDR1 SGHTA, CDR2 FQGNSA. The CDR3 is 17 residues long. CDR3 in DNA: TGTGCCAGCAGACTCGATCTAGGGGATTGGAAGAACACTGAAGCTTTCTTT. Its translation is CASRLDLGDWKNTEAFF.

The CDR3, as DNA: TGTGCCAGCAGTTCCCTTGTGGGGGGAGCCAAAAACATTCAGTACTTC. Protein product: CASSSLVGGAKNIQYF. The chain is built from TRBV27 and TRBJ2-4, with TRBD2 as a possible D gene (6 bases). The CDR3 totals 16 residues. Germline V gene data show CDR1 as MNHEY and CDR2 as SMNVEV (reference sequence). Trimming removed 4 bases from V and 0 bases from J, with 13 bases in between.

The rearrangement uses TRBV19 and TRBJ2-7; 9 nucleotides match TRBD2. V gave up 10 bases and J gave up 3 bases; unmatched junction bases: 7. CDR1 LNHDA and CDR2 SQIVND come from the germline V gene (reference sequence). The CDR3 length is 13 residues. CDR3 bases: TGTGCCATCGGGCGGGGGGGCGGCTACGAGCAGTACTTC. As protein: CAIGRGGGYEQYF. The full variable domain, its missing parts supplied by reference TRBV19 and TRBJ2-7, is DGGITQSPKYLFRKEGQNVTLSCEQNLNHDAMYWYRQDPGQGLRLIYYSQIVNDFQKGDIAEGYSVSREKKESFPLTVTSAQKNPTAFYLCAIGRGGGYEQYFGPGTRLTVT.

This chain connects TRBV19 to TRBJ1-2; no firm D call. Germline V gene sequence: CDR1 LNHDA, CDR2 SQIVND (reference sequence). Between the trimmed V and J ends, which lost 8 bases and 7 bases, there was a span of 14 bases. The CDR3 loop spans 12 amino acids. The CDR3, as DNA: TGTGCCAGTGGTGACTCGGAGGCTGGCTACACCTTC. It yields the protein CASGDSEAGYTF.

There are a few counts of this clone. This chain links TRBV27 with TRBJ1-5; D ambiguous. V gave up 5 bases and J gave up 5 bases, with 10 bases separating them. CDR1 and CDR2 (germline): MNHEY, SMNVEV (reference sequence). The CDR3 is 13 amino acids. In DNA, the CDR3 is TGTGCCAGCAGTCGCAGTGTGCATCAGCCCCAGCATTTT. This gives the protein CASSRSVHQPQHF.